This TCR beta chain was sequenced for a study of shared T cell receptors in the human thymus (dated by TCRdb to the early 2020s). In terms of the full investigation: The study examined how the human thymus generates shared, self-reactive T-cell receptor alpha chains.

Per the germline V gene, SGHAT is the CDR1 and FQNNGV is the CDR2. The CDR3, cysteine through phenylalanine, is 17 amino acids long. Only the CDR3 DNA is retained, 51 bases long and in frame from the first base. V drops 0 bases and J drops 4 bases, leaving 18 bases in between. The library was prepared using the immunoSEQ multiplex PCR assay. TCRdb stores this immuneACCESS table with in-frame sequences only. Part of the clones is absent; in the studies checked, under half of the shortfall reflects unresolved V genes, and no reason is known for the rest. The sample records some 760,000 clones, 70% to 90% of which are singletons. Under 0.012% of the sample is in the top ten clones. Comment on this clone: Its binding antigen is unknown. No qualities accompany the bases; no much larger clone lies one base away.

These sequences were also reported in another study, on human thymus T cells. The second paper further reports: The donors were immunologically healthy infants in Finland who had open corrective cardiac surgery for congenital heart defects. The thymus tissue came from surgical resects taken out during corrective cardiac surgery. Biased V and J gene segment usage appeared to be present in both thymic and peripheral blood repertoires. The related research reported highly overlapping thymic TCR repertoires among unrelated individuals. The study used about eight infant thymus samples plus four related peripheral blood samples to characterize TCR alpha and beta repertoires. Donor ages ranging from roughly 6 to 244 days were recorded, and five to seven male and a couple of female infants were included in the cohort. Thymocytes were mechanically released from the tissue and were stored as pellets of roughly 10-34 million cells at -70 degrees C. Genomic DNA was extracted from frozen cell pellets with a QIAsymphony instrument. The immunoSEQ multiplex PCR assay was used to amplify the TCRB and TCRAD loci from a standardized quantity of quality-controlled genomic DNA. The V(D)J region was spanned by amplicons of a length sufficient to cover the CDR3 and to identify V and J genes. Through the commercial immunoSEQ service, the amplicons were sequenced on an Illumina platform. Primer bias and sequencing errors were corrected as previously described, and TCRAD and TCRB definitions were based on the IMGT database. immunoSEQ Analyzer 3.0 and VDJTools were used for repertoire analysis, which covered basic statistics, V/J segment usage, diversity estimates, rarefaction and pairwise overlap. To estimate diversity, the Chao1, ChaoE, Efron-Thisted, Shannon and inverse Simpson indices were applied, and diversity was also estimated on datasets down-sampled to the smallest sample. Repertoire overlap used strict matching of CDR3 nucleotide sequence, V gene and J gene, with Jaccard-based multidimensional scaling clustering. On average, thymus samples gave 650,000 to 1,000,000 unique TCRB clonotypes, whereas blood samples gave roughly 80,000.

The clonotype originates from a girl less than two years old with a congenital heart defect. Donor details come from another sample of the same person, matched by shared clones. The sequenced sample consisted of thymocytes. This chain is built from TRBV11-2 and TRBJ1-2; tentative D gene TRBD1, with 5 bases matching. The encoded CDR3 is CASSLDSKGRGLYGYTF. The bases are TGTGCCAGCAGCTTAGATTCTAAAGGGAGGGGACTCTATGGCTACACCTTC.